This TCR beta chain was sequenced for a study of control samples from healthy donors and cancer patients. Generated by immunoSEQ multiplex PCR, the TCRdb table keeps only in-frame clones and is missing some. The table records around 120,000 clones, 93% of them present only once. V was trimmed by 4 bases and J by 1 base, leaving 14 bases between them. The CDR3 extends over 16 amino acids. Germline V gene data show CDR1 as SGHRS and CDR2 as YFSETQ. The receptor comes from a young man in good health. Material for sequencing was blood. The chain has TRBV5-1 and TRBJ2-2, with unresolved D. The CDR3 nucleotides read TGCGCCAGCAGCCGGACGACCGGGCTGAACACCGGGGAGCTGTTTTTT. Translated: CASSRTTGLNTGELFF.